The sequence of this TCR beta chain was determined in a study of T cell changes during pregnancy in multiple sclerosis. V lost 5 bases to trimming and J lost 5 bases, with 12 bases between them. Germline V gene data show CDR1 as SGHTA and CDR2 as FQGNSA. CDR3 size: 13 residues. Here immunoSEQ multiplex PCR was the method, and the copy in TCRdb shows in-frame clones only, minus some. Of around 63,000 clones listed, 91% are singletons. The sequence came from a female donor in good health, enrolled as a control in a pregnancy study. Source: peripheral blood, taken in the third trimester of pregnancy. The chain couples TRBV7-2 to TRBJ1-1; a possible D gene is TRBD1 (5 bases). DNA for the CDR3: TGTGCCAGCAGCCTCATAGGGGTTACTGAAGCTTTCTTT. It translates to CASSLIGVTEAFF.